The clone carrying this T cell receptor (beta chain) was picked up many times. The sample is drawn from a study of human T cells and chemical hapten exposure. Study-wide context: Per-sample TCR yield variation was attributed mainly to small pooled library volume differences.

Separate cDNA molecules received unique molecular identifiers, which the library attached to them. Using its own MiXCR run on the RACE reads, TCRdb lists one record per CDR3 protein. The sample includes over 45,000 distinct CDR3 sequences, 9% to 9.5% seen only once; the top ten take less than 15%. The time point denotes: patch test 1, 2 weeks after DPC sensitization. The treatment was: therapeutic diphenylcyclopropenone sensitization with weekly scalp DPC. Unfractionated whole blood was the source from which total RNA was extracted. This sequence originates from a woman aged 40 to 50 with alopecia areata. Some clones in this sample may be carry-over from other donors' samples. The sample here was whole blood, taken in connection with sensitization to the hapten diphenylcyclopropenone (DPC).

The CDR3 DNA is TGTGCCAGCAGTTTGGGGACAGACTACAATGAGCAGTTCTTC. Translating it yields CASSLGTDYNEQFF. This chain uses TRBV27 with TRBJ2-1; 7 positions agree with TRBD1. With V trimmed by 3 bases and J by 3 bases, 2 bases remained unmatched. Germline V CDR1 and CDR2: MNHEY, SMNVEV (reference sequence). The CDR3 loop spans 14 amino acids.